This T cell receptor beta chain was identified during a study of shared T cell receptors in the human thymus. This clone was seen more than once but under ten times. The same CDR3 can be traced to other DNA sequences in this sample. The method was immunoSEQ multiplex PCR; TCRdb's version includes in-frame clones alone and lacks a portion of them. Of 500,000 to 850,000 clones listed, more than 70% were seen once; the top ten hold just under 0.0095%. The CDR3 is 18 residues long. CDR1 and CDR2 (germline): SEHNR, FQNEAQ (reference sequence). V was cut by 8 bases and J by 6 bases, with 26 bases left in between. Separately, the same data were catalogued under a study of human thymus T cells. That work states: Donors were healthy Finnish infants having corrective surgery for congenital heart defects. Corrective cardiac operations yielded the resected thymus tissue. Thymic repertoires overlap heavily among unrelated individuals, related research has reported.

The chain couples TRBV7-9 to TRBJ1-6; tentatively, D is TRBD1 (5 bases). The receptor's source is a boy under three years old with a congenital heart defect. The sample consisted of thymocytes. CDR3 DNA: TGTGCCAGCTCTTCGGAGAGGTCCCCAGGGAAGGGTAATTCACCCCTCCACTTT. Translating it yields CASSSERSPGKGNSPLHF.